These T cell receptor beta chains were read from a single sample in a study of beta chain features in type 1 diabetes. Measured with immunoSEQ multiplex PCR; TCRdb has only the in-frame clones, and not every one. The sample shows about 150,000 clones, under 60% of them seen only once. The sample taken for sequencing was Tregs from blood. The receptors stem from a man aged 18 to 35 in good health. Each CDR3 is given with its conserved first and last residue. The D gene is left open where the match is weak. For some rows the clone size is stated as once, few or many, or as a class when expanded; others skip it.

V gene	clone size	D gene	J gene	CDR3 DNA	CDR3 protein
TRBV28	NA	NA	TRBJ1-2	TGTGCCAGCATCTGGAGAAACTACACCTTC	CASIWRNYTF
TRBV21-1	NA	NA	TRBJ2-5	TGTGCCAGCAGCAAAGAGGGACTAGCGGGAGAAGAGACCCAGTACTTC	CASSKEGLAGEETQYF
TRBV11-2	few	TRBD2	TRBJ2-5	TGTGCCAGCAGCTTGTCTAGCGGCCAAGAGACCCAGTACTTC	CASSLSSGQETQYF
TRBV7-2	NA	NA	TRBJ2-1	TGTGCCAGCAGCCTCGCTGCGGATACCTACAATGAGCAGTTCTTC	CASSLAADTYNEQFF
TRBV28	few	TRBD2	TRBJ2-5	TGTGCCAGCAGTTTATCCGGGACTAGCGGGACGGAGACCCAGTACTTC	CASSLSGTSGTETQYF
TRBV7-9	few	NA	TRBJ1-2	TGTGCCAGCAGCCCTCTCAAATTCGGCTTCGGGGGCTACACCTTC	CASSPLKFGFGGYTF
TRBV10-3	NA	NA	TRBJ1-3	TGTGCCATCGAAGAAATCAGGGCTGGAAACACCATATATTTT	CAIEEIRAGNTIYF
TRBV6-5	NA	NA	TRBJ1-3	TGTGCCAGCTCTCGGGGTCCCGGAAACACCATATATTTT	CASSRGPGNTIYF
TRBV7-2	NA	TRBD2	TRBJ2-3	TGTGCCAGCAGGGGACGGACTAGCGGATACACAGATACGCAGTATTTT	CASRGRTSGYTDTQYF
TRBV18	few	NA	TRBJ2-7	TGTGCCAGCTCGGGAGTTAGGGAGCAGTACTTC	CASSGVREQYF
TRBV30	few	NA	TRBJ2-5	TGTGCCTGGAGTGTAGGGCGGGGACAGTACTTC	CAWSVGRGQYF
TRBV29-1	NA	TRBD1	TRBJ1-1	TGCAGCGGAACAGGGGGCTATAGCTCTGAAGCTTTCTTT	CSGTGGYSSEAFF
TRBV5-1	NA	TRBD2	TRBJ2-2	TGCGCCAGCAGCTTAGCGGGAGGATCCACCGGGGAGCTGTTTTTT	CASSLAGGSTGELFF
TRBV7-9	few	TRBD1	TRBJ1-2	TGTGCCAGCAGCCCGGGACAGGGCTACTATGGCTACACCTTC	CASSPGQGYYGYTF
TRBV27	NA	NA	TRBJ1-2	TGTGCCAGCAGTTTATATCAGGTCGGCTATGGCTACACCTTC	CASSLYQVGYGYTF
TRBV19	NA	NA	TRBJ2-6	TGTGCCAGTACCCTACAGAGCTCTGGGGCCAACGTCCTGACTTTC	CASTLQSSGANVLTF
TRBV13	NA	NA	TRBJ2-3	TGTGCCAGCAGCTTAGGTTATGGTGAAACTAGCACAGATACGCAGTATTTT	CASSLGYGETSTDTQYF
TRBV30	NA	NA	TRBJ1-5	TGTGCCTGGAGTTCGGGGGGCAGCAATCAGCCCCAGCATTTT	CAWSSGGSNQPQHF
TRBV4-2	NA	NA	TRBJ2-7	TGTGCCAGCAGCCGGGACACCAACTCCTACGAGCAGTACTTC	CASSRDTNSYEQYF
TRBV30	once	NA	TRBJ2-3	TGTGCCTGGAGTGTCGAACAGGGAACGCAGTATTTT	CAWSVEQGTQYF
TRBV18	NA	NA	TRBJ1-2	TGTGCCAGCTCACCACCGTGGCAAGCTAACTATGGCTACACCTTC	CASSPPWQANYGYTF
TRBV9	NA	TRBD2	TRBJ2-2	TGTGCCAGCAGCGTAGAGGTAGCGGGACGGGTGAACACCGGGGAGCTGTTTTTT	CASSVEVAGRVNTGELFF
TRBV7-9	few	NA	TRBJ1-2	TGTGCCAGCAGCCGATTCCAGGAAGGTTACTATGGCTACACCTTC	CASSRFQEGYYGYTF
TRBV30	NA	NA	TRBJ2-7	TGTGCCTGGAGTGCAGGAATCTCCTACGAGCAGTACTTC	CAWSAGISYEQYF
TRBV19	once	TRBD1	TRBJ1-1	TGTGCCAGTATCGTACGGGACAGGGGGACTGAAGCTTTCTTT	CASIVRDRGTEAFF
TRBV19	NA	TRBD1	TRBJ2-7	TGTGCCAGTAGTACTCGACAGGGGGGTTCCTACGAGCAGTACTTC	CASSTRQGGSYEQYF